Listed here are 17 T cell receptor beta chains from one sample, sequenced in a study of T cell repertoires in cytomegalovirus infection. TCRdb re-called the reads with MiXCR, one entry per CDR3 protein. Altogether around 120,000 distinct CDR3 sequences are present, 20% to 30% being singletons, with the ten largest covering roughly 33%. These receptors lack a known antigen. The sequencing input was PBMCs, sequenced either directly or after in vitro stimulation (not recorded which). These receptors originate from a human donor in good health (CMV status not recorded). Some clones in this sample may be carry-over from other donors' samples.

The chain employs TRBV18 and TRBJ1-1; D is undetermined. This CDR3 comprises 13 residues. Germline lookup yields CDR1 KGHSH and CDR2 LQKENI. V lost 3 bases and J lost 4, with 9 bases in between. The DNA for the CDR3 is TGTGCCAGCTCACCGTCGGGGTCCACTGAAGCTTTCTTT. This translates into CASSPSGSTEAFF.

At least ten counts were recorded for this clonotype. The chain has TRBV12-3 or TRBV12-4 and TRBJ2-3, with TRBD2 matching 7 bases. The length of the CDR3 is 18 residues. V was pared by 5 bases and J by 4 bases, with 18 bases of the junction left unmatched. The chain's CDR3 is CASSPIRWEGVGSDTQYF. The CDR3 DNA reads as TGTGCCAGCAGTCCCATACGCTGGGAGGGCGTTGGTTCAGATACGCAGTATTTT.

The sample holds many counts of this clonotype. The rearrangement joins TRBV7-9 to TRBJ1-6; D is possibly TRBD1 (5 bases). Trimming took 5 bases from V and 11 from J, leaving 22 bases between them. This CDR3 comprises 16 residues. Germline lookup yields CDR1 SEHNR and CDR2 FQNEAQ (reference sequence). The CDR3, as DNA: TGTGCCAGCAGCCCCGAGGGGAGCCGTGGAAGGACACCCCTCCACTTT. Residues: CASSPEGSRGRTPLHF.

This clonotype was observed a handful of times. This chain links TRBV7-2 with TRBJ1-1, with unresolved D. V lost 1 base and J 5 bases, leaving 23 bases between the germline ends. The CDR3 is 18 amino acids. CDR1 SGHTA and CDR2 FQGNSA come from the germline V gene. This CDR3 is CASSLVWTPGSPGTEAFF. CDR3 DNA: TGTGCCAGCAGCTTAGTGTGGACCCCCGGCAGCCCGGGGACTGAAGCTTTCTTT. The variable domain in full, with the rest retrieved from reference TRBV7-2 and TRBJ1-1, is GAGVSQSPSNKVTEKGKDVELRCDPISGHTALYWYRQSLGQGLEFLIYFQGNSAPDKSGLPSDRFSAERTGGSVSTLTIQRTQQEDSAVYLCASSLVWTPGSPGTEAFFGQGTRLTVV.

This clonotype was observed at least ten times. The J gene is TRBJ1-5, the V gene TRBV7-2; 8 positions agree with TRBD1. J lost 5 bases, V lost 5 bases, and 5 bases had no gene match. Germline CDR1 SGHTA, CDR2 FQGNSA. The CDR3 runs to 14 residues. CDR3: CASSPGQGYQPQHF. The CDR3 region has the DNA TGTGCCAGCAGCCCCGGACAGGGTTATCAGCCCCAGCATTTT.

The V and J genes are TRBV5-6 and TRBJ2-1, with D unresolved. Between the trimmed V and J ends, which lost 1 base and 4 bases, there was a span of 12 bases. The CDR3 covers 15 residues. Looked up from germline, CDR1 is SGHDT and CDR2 is YYEEEE. CDR3 in amino acids: CASSLPPARYNEQFF. CDR3 sequence (DNA): TGTGCCAGCAGCTTGCCCCCAGCGCGGTACAATGAGCAGTTCTTC.

V usage is TRBV15 and J usage is TRBJ2-1; 10 bases align to TRBD1. With 1 base clipped from V and 5 bases from J, the junction kept 2 bases outside the gene matches. Germline CDR1 is LNHNV and CDR2 is YYDKDF (reference sequence). This CDR3 region has 15 residues. As DNA, the CDR3 is TGTGCCACCAGCAGAGGCGGGACAGGGGACAATGAGCAGTTCTTC. Its translation: CATSRGGTGDNEQFF.

This clonotype was observed a handful of times. J is TRBJ1-2 and V is TRBV11-2; TRBD1 agrees at 7 bases. With 6 bases clipped from V and 2 bases from J, the junction kept 9 bases outside the gene matches. Per the germline V gene, CDR1 is SGHAT and CDR2 is FQNNGV. The CDR3 contains 15 residues. CDR3 protein: CASRSRDSPNYGYTF. The CDR3 region has the DNA TGTGCCAGCAGATCCCGGGACAGCCCAAACTATGGCTACACCTTC.

This clonotype was counted a few times. This chain joins TRBV7-8 and TRBJ2-7; unclear D gene. CDR1 and CDR2 from the germline V gene are SGHVS and FQNEAQ. The length of the CDR3 is 13 residues. The V end was cut by 1 base, the J end by 3 bases, with 7 bases between. The DNA of the CDR3 is TGTGCCAGCAGCTTAGATAGACGCTACGAGCAGTACGTC. This encodes CASSLDRRYEQYV.

This clonotype was found a few times. The V and J genes are TRBV28 and TRBJ1-5, with D hard to call. The CDR3 extends over 14 amino acids. The germline CDR1 and CDR2 sequences are MDHEN and SYDVKM. V was pared by 6 bases and J by 3 bases, with 12 bases between. CDR3 nucleotides: TGTGCCAGCAGCCCCATTAGCTACAATCAGCCCCAGCATTTT. Its translation: CASSPISYNQPQHF.

This clonotype was seen only a few times. This chain connects TRBV9 to TRBJ2-1, with 9 bases fitting TRBD1. Germline CDR1 and CDR2: SGDLS and YYNGEE. This CDR3 region has 14 residues. The J segment lost 5 bases and the V segment lost 5 bases, leaving 5 bases of the junction unmatched. The CDR3, as DNA: TGTGCCAGCAGTACGGGACAGGGACACAATGAGCAGTTCTTC. Its protein product is CASSTGQGHNEQFF.

In this sample, this clonotype turned up a few times. The rearrangement links TRBV28 to TRBJ2-1; 7 bases match TRBD2. V shed 5 bases, J shed 3 bases, and the junction held 10 bases outside the gene matches. The CDR3 has 16 residues. CDR1 and CDR2 from the germline V gene are MDHEN and SYDVKM. CDR3 amino acids: CASSSPAGRSYNEQFF. CDR3 sequence (DNA): TGTGCCAGCAGTAGTCCAGCGGGACGGAGCTACAATGAGCAGTTCTTC.

The chain is built from TRBV3-1 and TRBJ2-1, with a weak D call TRBD2 (5 bases). V was cut by 1 base and J by 8 bases, with 15 bases left in between. The germline V gene has CDR1 LGHDT and CDR2 YNNKEL (reference sequence). The CDR3 is made up of 15 amino acids. CDR3 nucleotide sequence: TGTGCCAGCAGCCAAGGCGTCGGGAATACGGATGAGCAGTTCTTC. Its protein is CASSQGVGNTDEQFF.

This chain connects TRBV12-3 or TRBV12-4 to TRBJ1-1, with 7 bases that match TRBD1. This CDR3 contains 14 residues. Trimming removed 5 bases from V and 11 bases from J; junction bases left unmatched: 14. Here the CDR3 DNA reads TGTGCCAGCAGTCGGGCGGACAGGCGGCCTGTGGCTTTCTTT. This gives the protein CASSRADRRPVAFF.

This clonotype was found a few times. The V and J genes are TRBV12-3 or TRBV12-4 and TRBJ1-3; D not certain. The ends were cut back, 6 bases at V and 0 bases at J, with 9 bases in the middle. The CDR3 is made up of 14 amino acids. CDR3 nucleotide sequence: TGTGCCAGCAGAAGGGTGACCTCTGGAAACACCATATATTTT. Translation gives CASRRVTSGNTIYF.

The rearrangement links TRBV9 to TRBJ1-1, with a tentative D call TRBD1 (6 bases). CDR1 and CDR2 from the germline V gene are SGDLS and YYNGEE. This CDR3 has 14 residues. Trimming removed 4 bases from V and 1 base from J, with 11 bases in between. The chain's CDR3 is CASSRGGANTEAFF. Here the CDR3 DNA reads TGTGCCAGCAGCCGAGGGGGGGCGAACACTGAAGCTTTCTTT.

This clonotype was counted only a few times. The chain joins TRBV28 to TRBJ2-4; D uncertain. The CDR3 loop spans 15 amino acids. Trimming cost V 7 bases and J 0 bases, with 13 bases left between them. CDR1 is MDHEN and CDR2 is SYDVKM in the germline V gene. The CDR3 region is CASNAERLAKNIQYF. The DNA of the CDR3 is TGTGCCAGCAACGCCGAGAGGTTAGCCAAAAACATTCAGTACTTC.